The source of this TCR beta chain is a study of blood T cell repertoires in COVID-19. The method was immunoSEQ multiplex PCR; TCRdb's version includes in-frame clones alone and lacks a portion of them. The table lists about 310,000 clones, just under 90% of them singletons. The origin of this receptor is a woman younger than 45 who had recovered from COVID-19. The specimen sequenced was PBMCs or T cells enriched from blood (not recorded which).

CDR3 sequence: CASSQLTGLNYEQYF. The CDR3 DNA reads TGTGCCAGCAGCCAACTGACGGGACTGAACTACGAGCAGTACTTC. The chain carries TRBV4-2 and TRBJ2-7, with a tentative D call TRBD2 (6 bases). This CDR3 comprises 15 residues. CDR1 and CDR2 from the germline V gene are LGHNA and YNFKEQ. V dropped 2 bases and J dropped 3 bases, with 14 bases sitting between them.